This entry is about one T cell receptor (beta chain). This record belongs to a study of T cells expressing NK-cell markers. With the 5' RACE reads reprocessed, TCRdb shows one record per CDR3 protein and no DNA. Its table records about half a million distinct CDR3 sequences. This CDR3 is 13 amino acids long. Germline lookup yields CDR1 MNHEY and CDR2 SVGAGI. This clonotype was sampled from a woman aged 50 to 60 in good health. The specimen was blood T cells: a sorted CD56 or NKG2C T cell subset, CD4+ or CD8+ T cells, or bulk PBMC T cells (not recorded which). The genes are TRBV6-5 and TRBJ2-1; there is no DNA to check the TCRdb D call of TRBD1. The CDR3 sequence is CASSYPGGSSRFF.